This entry lists 20 T cell receptor beta chains sequenced from one sample in a study of cytomegalovirus exposure and HLA in healthy donors. The PCR contained 60 Vbeta and 13 Jbeta primers. Only in-frame clones appear in the TCRdb table, and some are missing; sequencing was by immunoSEQ multiplex PCR. This table has about 80,000 clones, about 80% appearing once. The specimen sequenced was PBMCs. These receptors were collected from a man aged 45 to 65 in good health and CMV-seropositive.

The chain employs TRBV29-1 and TRBJ2-3; 10 bases are shared with TRBD2. Losses at the gene ends were 6 bases for V and 6 bases for J; bases not matched to a gene: 3. This CDR3 is built from 12 residues. Germline V gene data show CDR1 as SQVTM and CDR2 as ANQGSEA. The CDR3 nucleotides are TGCAGCGTCCTAGCGGGAGACGATACGCAGTATTTT. It translates to CSVLAGDDTQYF.

J is TRBJ2-7 and V is TRBV6-5; D is possibly TRBD2 (5 bases). The CDR3 is 15 amino acids. V lost 6 bases, J lost 3 bases, and 18 bases lay in between. Germline CDR1 reads MNHEY; CDR2 reads SVGAGI. As DNA, the CDR3 is TGTGCCAGCAGCCTGACTCGCCCCGGGAACTACGAGCAGTACTTC. As protein: CASSLTRPGNYEQYF.

Remarks on this clone: Because it lacks the conserved phenylalanine or tryptophan at the end, this CDR3 is likely a read error. It is unclear where the CDR3 begins or ends on the DNA, so no DNA is shown, and the CDR3 is as TCRdb lists it. The chain combines TRBV7-9 with TRBJ2-3; the table's D gene call, TRBD1, was not cross checked with the DNA. The CDR3 comprises 12 residues, both ends counted. The germline gives CDR1 SEHNR, CDR2 FQNEAQ (reference sequence). CDR3 in amino acids: CASSFGDRFPTL.

As DNA, the CDR3 is TGTGCCAGCAGCTTAGCAGGCGGGGACAATCAGCCCCAGCATTTT. It translates to CASSLAGGDNQPQHF. The rearrangement uses TRBV7-6 and TRBJ1-5; D remains ambiguous. Germline lookup yields CDR1 SGHVS and CDR2 FNYEAQ. Between the trimmed V and J ends, which lost 0 bases and 3 bases, there was a span of 9 bases. This CDR3 comprises 15 residues.

V and J are TRBV28 and TRBJ2-3, with 12 bases fitting TRBD2. The CDR3 has 17 residues. The trim removed 2 bases at V and 4 bases at J, leaving 7 bases unmatched. Germline CDR1 is MDHEN and CDR2 is SYDVKM. CDR3 sequence: CASSLVLAGGRSDTQYF. In nucleotides, the CDR3 is TGTGCCAGCAGTTTAGTCCTAGCGGGAGGGCGATCAGATACGCAGTATTTT.

V gene TRBV5-4 combines with J gene TRBJ2-7; 7 bases line up with TRBD1. Looked up from germline, CDR1 is SGHNT and CDR2 is YYREEE (reference sequence). V lost 4 bases and J lost 1; bases outside the gene matches: 20. The CDR3 sequence is 19 residues long. The CDR3 region has the DNA TGTGCCAGCAGCCCAGCAACCGACAGGGTCCGATCCTGGTCCTACGAGCAGTACTTC. Its protein product is CASSPATDRVRSWSYEQYF.

The chain has TRBV2 and TRBJ1-1, with TRBD1 as a possible D gene (6 bases). The CDR3 has 13 amino acids. Germline V CDR1 and CDR2: SNHLY, FYNNEI. V lost 9 bases, J lost 0 bases, and 11 bases lay in between. The CDR3 loop is CASTGHLNTEAFF. Written as DNA, the CDR3 is TGTGCCAGTACAGGGCATCTGAACACTGAAGCTTTCTTT.

The chain combines TRBV5-1 with TRBJ2-3, with a possible D match to TRBD1 (5 bases). The CDR3 has 14 residues. With 2 bases removed from V and 4 bases from J, the gap between germline ends came to 11 bases. In germline, CDR1 is SGHRS, CDR2 YFSETQ. The CDR3 DNA reads TGCGCCAGCAGCTTCCAGGGCCAGCCAGATACGCAGTATTTT. It yields the protein CASSFQGQPDTQYF.

The rearrangement joins TRBV10-3 to TRBJ2-2; D is undetermined. The CDR3 loop spans 14 amino acids. The V end lost 2 bases, the J end lost 2 bases, and 6 bases lay between the germline ends. Per germline, CDR1 ENHRY and CDR2 SYGVKD. The CDR3 reads CAISEMSNTGELFF. The CDR3, as DNA: TGTGCCATCAGTGAGATGTCAAACACCGGGGAGCTGTTTTTT.

V usage is TRBV6-6 and J usage is TRBJ1-4; D may be TRBD1 (6 bases). V was clipped by 3 bases and J by 7 bases, with 12 bases between them. CDR3 size: 14 residues. CDR1 is MNHNY, CDR2 SVGAGI, per germline (reference sequence). The chain's CDR3 is CASSYWGGREKLFF. DNA of the CDR3: TGTGCCAGCAGTTATTGGGGGGGCCGTGAAAAACTGTTTTTT.

The rearrangement links TRBV30 to TRBJ1-4; 7 bases are shared with TRBD1. Germline CDR1 and CDR2: GTSNPN and SVGIG (reference sequence). V shed 4 bases, J shed 3 bases, and the junction held 5 bases outside the gene matches. This CDR3 contains 14 residues. The CDR3: CAWNSGTANEKLFF. CDR3 in DNA: TGTGCCTGGAACTCCGGGACAGCTAATGAAAAACTGTTTTTT.

The V gene is TRBV19, the J gene TRBJ1-2; TRBD1 matches 7 bases. Per the germline V gene, CDR1 is LNHDA and CDR2 is SQIVND (reference sequence). This CDR3 has 14 residues. The trim removed 3 bases at V and 7 bases at J, leaving 8 bases unmatched. The CDR3 reads CASSIEAQGIGYTF. In nucleotides, the CDR3 is TGTGCCAGTAGTATTGAAGCACAGGGGATTGGCTACACCTTC.

The J gene is TRBJ2-1, the V gene TRBV6-6, with 9 bases identical to TRBD2. Germline V gene sequence: CDR1 MNHNY, CDR2 SVGAGI (reference sequence). The CDR3 covers 14 residues. The ends lost 8 bases at V and 8 bases at J; junction bases unmatched: 10. The CDR3 DNA reads TGTGCCAGCGCTAGGCTAGCGGGGAGGTATGAGCAGTTCTTC. Encoded protein: CASARLAGRYEQFF.

This chain links TRBV30 with TRBJ1-2; D is uncertain. Trimming left V 0 bases short and J 2 bases short, with 10 bases between. The CDR3 length is 14 residues. The germline V gene has CDR1 GTSNPN and CDR2 SVGIG (reference sequence). CDR3 residues: CAWSVLGENYGYTF. DNA for the CDR3: TGTGCCTGGAGTGTACTCGGGGAGAACTATGGCTACACCTTC. Supplemented by reference TRBV30 and TRBJ1-2, the full variable domain reads SQTIHQWPATLVQPVGSPLSLECTVEGTSNPNLYWYRQAAGRGLQLLFYSVGIGQISSEVPQNLSASRPQDRQFILSSKKLLLSDSGFYLCAWSVLGENYGYTFGSGTRLTVV.

The chain combines TRBV9 with TRBJ2-1; TRBD2 agrees at 8 bases. CDR1 and CDR2 (germline): SGDLS, YYNGEE. The CDR3 consists of 14 residues. After removal of 4 bases from V and 5 bases from J, the junction contained 5 bases not matched to a gene. CDR3 region: CASSSRTSHNEQFF. In DNA form, the CDR3 reads TGTGCCAGCAGCTCGCGGACTAGCCACAATGAGCAGTTCTTC.

A few counts support this clone. At one end, the junction sequence differs from germline, possibly due to a read error. The chain uses TRBV7-7 and TRBJ2-5; possibly TRBD2 for D (6 bases). The CDR3 extends over 15 amino acids. From germline, CDR1 is SSHAT and CDR2 FNYEAQ (reference sequence). The CDR3 loop is CASSSSGWGEETQYF. The CDR3 bases are TGTGCTAGCAGCTCATCGGGGTGGGGGGAAGAGACCCAGTACTTC.

In its sample, this clone was seen once. The V and J genes are TRBV30 and TRBJ2-3, with TRBD2 matching over 10 bases. Germline assignment: CDR1 GTSNPN and CDR2 SVGIG (reference sequence). V gave up 4 bases and J gave up 4 bases; unmatched junction bases: 17. The CDR3 is made up of 18 amino acids. CDR3 residues: CAWKVGRVAGGQADTQYF. DNA for the CDR3: TGTGCCTGGAAAGTCGGCAGGGTAGCGGGAGGTCAGGCAGATACGCAGTATTTT.

As for this clone: This same CDR3 is encoded by further DNA sequences in the sample. The rearrangement links TRBV27 to TRBJ1-5; D is uncertain. This CDR3 is 14 amino acids long. V lost 2 bases and J lost 5, with 10 bases in between. Germline V gene lookup returns CDR1 MNHEY and CDR2 SMNVEV (reference sequence). In DNA form, the CDR3 reads TGTGCCAGCAGTTTACTGGGGAGAGATCAGCCCCAGCATTTT. Translating gives CASSLLGRDQPQHF.

The rearrangement uses TRBV2 and TRBJ1-3, with D possibly TRBD1 on 5 matching bases. Germline CDR1 SNHLY, CDR2 FYNNEI. V was trimmed by 6 bases and J by 0 bases, leaving 9 bases between them. This CDR3 has 14 amino acids. CDR3 DNA sequence: TGTGCCAGCAGAGGGGAGGCCTCTGGAAACACCATATATTTT. It is translated as CASRGEASGNTIYF.

The V gene is TRBV6-6, the J gene TRBJ1-4; maybe TRBD1 (6 bases). The V and J ends lost 0 bases and 10 bases respectively, with 9 bases between them. The CDR3 runs 13 residues. CDR1 and CDR2 from the germline V gene are MNHNY and SVGAGI (reference sequence). The CDR3 sequence: CASSYSGGGKLFF. In nucleotides, the CDR3 is TGTGCCAGCAGTTACTCAGGGGGGGGAAAACTGTTTTTT.